This TCR beta chain stems from a study of T cells after yellow fever vaccination. Study in general: Each low-cell-number fraction was prepared by means of SMART-Seq v4 Ultra Low Input. Whole-study findings and limits: Repertoires obtained by FACS sorting could include abundant clonotypes that entered as contaminants from the bulk population.

This clonotype was counted many times. The antigen remains undetermined. 5'RACE template switching added a universal primer site and UMIs to TCR cDNA. TCRdb reanalysed the 5' RACE reads using MiXCR and keeps one entry per CDR3 protein. The table lists 300,000 to 450,000 distinct CDR3 sequences, roughly 8.3% of them singletons. V shed 6 bases, J shed 5 bases, and the junction held 12 bases outside the gene matches. The CDR3 length is 15 residues. This sample comprised PBMCs, obtained about 49 days after the first yellow fever vaccination. This clonotype originated in a man aged 18 to 35 who received the YFV17D yellow fever vaccine. The V gene is TRBV12-3 or TRBV12-4, the J gene TRBJ2-5, with 7 bases that match TRBD1. The CDR3 reads CASSYQGTDGETQYF. The CDR3 DNA sequence: TGTGCCAGCAGCTACCAAGGGACAGATGGGGAGACCCAGTACTTC.